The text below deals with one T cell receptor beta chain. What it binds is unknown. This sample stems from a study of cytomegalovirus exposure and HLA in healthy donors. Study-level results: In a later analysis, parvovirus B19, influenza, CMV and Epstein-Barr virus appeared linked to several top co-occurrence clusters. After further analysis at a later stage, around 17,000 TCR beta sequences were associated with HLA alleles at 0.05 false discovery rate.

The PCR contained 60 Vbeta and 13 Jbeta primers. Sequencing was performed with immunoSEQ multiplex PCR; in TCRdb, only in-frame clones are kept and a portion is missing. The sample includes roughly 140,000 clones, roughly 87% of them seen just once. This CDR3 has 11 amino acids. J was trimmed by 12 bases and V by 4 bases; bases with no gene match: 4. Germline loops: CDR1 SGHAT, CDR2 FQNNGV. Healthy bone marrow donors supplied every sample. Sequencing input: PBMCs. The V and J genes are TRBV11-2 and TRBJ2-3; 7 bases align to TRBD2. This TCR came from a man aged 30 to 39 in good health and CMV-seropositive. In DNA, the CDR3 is TGTGCCAGCAGCTCCGGGGGGATACAGTATTTT. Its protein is CASSSGGIQYF.